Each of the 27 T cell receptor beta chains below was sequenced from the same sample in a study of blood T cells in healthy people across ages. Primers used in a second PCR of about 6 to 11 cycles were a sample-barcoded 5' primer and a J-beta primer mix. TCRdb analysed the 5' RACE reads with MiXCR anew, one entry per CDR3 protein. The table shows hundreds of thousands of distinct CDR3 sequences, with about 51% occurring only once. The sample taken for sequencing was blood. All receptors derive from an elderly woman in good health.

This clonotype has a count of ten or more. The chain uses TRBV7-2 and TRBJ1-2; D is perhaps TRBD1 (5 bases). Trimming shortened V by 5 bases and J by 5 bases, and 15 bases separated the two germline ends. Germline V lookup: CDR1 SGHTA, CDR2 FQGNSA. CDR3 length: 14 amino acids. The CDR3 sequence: CASSLMGPQYGYTF. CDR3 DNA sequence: TGTGCCAGCAGCCTAATGGGGCCTCAATATGGCTACACCTTC.

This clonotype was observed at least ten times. The CDR3 bases are TGTGCCAGCAGTTCCCTCCGTGGACTAGCGGAAACAAAGCAGTTCTTC. It translates to CASSSLRGLAETKQFF. The chain has TRBV3-1 and TRBJ2-1; 10 bases match TRBD2. Germline CDR1 is LGHDT and CDR2 is YNNKEL (reference sequence). V lost 6 bases, J lost 11 bases, and 16 bases stayed unmatched. The CDR3 has 16 amino acids.

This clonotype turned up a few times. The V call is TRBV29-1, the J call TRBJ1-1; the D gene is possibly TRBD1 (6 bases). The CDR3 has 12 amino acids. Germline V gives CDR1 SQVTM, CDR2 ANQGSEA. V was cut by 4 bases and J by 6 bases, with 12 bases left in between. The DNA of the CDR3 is TGCAGCGTTGTTCGGGGGGCTTCTGAAGCTTTCTTT. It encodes CSVVRGASEAFF. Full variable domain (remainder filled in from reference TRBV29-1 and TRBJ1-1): SAVISQKPSRDICQRGTSLTIQCQVDSQVTMMFWYRQQPGQSLTLIATANQGSEATYESGFVIDKFPISRPNLTFSTLTVSNMSPEDSSIYLCSVVRGASEAFFGQGTRLTVV.

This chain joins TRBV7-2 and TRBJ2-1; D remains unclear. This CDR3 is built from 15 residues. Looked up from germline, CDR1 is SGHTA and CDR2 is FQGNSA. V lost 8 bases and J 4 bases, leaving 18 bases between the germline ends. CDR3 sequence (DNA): TGTGCCAGCTCGAGAGGCCCAAATCCATACAATGAGCAGTTCTTC. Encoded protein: CASSRGPNPYNEQFF.

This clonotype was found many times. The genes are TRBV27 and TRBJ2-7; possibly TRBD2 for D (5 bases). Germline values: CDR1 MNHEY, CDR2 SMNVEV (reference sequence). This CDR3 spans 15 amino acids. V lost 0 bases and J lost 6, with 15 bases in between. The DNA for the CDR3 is TGTGCCAGCAGTTTATCCTATCATTCACGGGGCGAGCAGTACTTC. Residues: CASSLSYHSRGEQYF.

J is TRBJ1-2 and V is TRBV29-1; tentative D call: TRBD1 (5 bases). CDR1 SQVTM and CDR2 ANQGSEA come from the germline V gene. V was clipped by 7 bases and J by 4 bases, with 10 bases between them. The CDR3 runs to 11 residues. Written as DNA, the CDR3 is TGCAGCGGGCAGACAGCCTATGGCTACACCTTC. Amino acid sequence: CSGQTAYGYTF.

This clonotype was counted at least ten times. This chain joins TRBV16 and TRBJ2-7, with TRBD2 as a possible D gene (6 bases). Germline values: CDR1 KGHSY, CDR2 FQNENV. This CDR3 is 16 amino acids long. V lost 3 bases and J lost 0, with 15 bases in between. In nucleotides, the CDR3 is TGTGCCAGCAGCCACCTCGGCCGGGGGAGCTCCTACGAGCAGTACTTC. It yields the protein CASSHLGRGSSYEQYF.

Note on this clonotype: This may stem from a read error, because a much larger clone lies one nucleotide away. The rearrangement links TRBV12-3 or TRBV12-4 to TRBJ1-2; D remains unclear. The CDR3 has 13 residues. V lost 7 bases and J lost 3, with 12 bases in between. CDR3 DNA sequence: TGTGCCAGCACCCTAACGAATGACTATGGCTACACCTTC. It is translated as CASTLTNDYGYTF.

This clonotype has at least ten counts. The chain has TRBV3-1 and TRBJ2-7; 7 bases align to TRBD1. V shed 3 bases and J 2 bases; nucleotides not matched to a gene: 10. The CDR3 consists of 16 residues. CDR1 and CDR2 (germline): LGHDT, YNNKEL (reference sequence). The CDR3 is CASSHVPGQPTYEQYF. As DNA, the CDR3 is TGTGCCAGCAGCCACGTCCCGGGACAGCCAACCTACGAGCAGTACTTC.

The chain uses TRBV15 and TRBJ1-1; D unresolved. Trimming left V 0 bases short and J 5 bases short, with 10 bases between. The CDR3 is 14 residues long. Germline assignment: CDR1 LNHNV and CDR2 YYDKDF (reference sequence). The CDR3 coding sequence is TGTGCCACCAGCAGAGAAAGGGTAGCAACTGAAGCTTTCTTT. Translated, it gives CATSRERVATEAFF.

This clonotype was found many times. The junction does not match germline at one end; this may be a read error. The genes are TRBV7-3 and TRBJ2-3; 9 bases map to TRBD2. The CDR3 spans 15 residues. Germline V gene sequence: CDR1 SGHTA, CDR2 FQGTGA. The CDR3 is CASSLGSGRTDTQYF. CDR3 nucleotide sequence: TGCGCCAGCAGCTTGGGTAGCGGGAGAACAGATACGCAGTATTTT.

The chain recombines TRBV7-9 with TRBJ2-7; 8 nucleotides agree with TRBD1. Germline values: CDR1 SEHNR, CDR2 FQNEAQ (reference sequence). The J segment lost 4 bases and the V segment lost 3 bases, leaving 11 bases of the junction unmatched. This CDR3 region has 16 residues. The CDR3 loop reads CASSFNSAGGRYEQYF. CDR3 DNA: TGTGCCAGCAGCTTTAATAGCGCAGGGGGCCGATACGAGCAGTACTTC.

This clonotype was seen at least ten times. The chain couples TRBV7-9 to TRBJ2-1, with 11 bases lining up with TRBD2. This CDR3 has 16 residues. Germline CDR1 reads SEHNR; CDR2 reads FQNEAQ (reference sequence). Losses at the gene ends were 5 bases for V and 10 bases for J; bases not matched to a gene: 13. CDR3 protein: CASSTLAGGGFVEQFF. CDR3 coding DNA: TGTGCCAGCAGCACTCTAGCGGGAGGCGGTTTCGTAGAGCAGTTCTTC.

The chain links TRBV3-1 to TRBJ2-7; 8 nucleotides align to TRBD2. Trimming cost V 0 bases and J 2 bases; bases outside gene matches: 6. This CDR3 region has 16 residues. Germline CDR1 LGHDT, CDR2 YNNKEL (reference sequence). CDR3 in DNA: TGTGCCAGCAGCCAAGAACCCACTAGCGGACCCTACGAGCAGTACTTC. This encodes CASSQEPTSGPYEQYF.

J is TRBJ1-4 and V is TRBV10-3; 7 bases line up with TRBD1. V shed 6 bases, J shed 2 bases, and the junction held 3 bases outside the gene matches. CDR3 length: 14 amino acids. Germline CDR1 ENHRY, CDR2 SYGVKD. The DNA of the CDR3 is TGTGCCATCAGCTTGGACAGGACTAATGAAAAACTGTTTTTT. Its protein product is CAISLDRTNEKLFF.

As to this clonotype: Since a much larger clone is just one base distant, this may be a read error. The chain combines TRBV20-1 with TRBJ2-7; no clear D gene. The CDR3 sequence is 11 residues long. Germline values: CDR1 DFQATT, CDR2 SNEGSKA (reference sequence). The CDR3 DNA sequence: TGCAGGGCTAGAAACGGATACGAGCAGTACTTC. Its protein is CRARNGYEQYF.

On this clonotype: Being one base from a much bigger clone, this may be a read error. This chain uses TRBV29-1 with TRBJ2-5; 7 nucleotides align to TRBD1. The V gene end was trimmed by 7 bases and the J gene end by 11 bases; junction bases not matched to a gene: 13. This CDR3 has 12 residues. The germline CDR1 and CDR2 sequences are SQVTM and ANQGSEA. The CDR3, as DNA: TGCAGCGCCCAAAGGACAGGCCATGAGCAGTACTTC. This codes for CSAQRTGHEQYF.

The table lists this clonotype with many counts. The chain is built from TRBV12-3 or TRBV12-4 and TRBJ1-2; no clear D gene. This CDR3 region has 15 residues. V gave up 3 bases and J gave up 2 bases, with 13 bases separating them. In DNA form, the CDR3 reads TGTGCCAGCAGTTTTCAATCGGGCCTAAACTATGGCTACACCTTC. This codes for CASSFQSGLNYGYTF.

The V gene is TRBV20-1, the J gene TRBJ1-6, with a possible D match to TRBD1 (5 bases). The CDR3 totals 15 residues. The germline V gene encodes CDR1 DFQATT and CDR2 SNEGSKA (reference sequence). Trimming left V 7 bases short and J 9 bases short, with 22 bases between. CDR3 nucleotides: TGCAGTGTTGGTGAATACAGGTCCCTGGGTTCACCCCTCCACTTT. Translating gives CSVGEYRSLGSPLHF.

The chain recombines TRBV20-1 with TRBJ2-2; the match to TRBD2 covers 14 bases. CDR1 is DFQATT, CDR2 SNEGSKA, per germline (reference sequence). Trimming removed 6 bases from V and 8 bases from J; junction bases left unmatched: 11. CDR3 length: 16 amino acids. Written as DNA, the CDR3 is TGCAGTGCGCAACGACAGGGGACTAGCGGGAGAGGGGAGCTGTTTTTT. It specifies CSAQRQGTSGRGELFF.

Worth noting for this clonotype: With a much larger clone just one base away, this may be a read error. The CDR3 DNA is TGTGCCCCCATAAGGACAGCCGAAAACTCCTACAATGAGCAGTTATTC. This sequence encodes CAPIRTAENSYNEQLF. The chain uses TRBV24-1 and TRBJ2-1, with a possible D match to TRBD1 (6 bases). The CDR3 covers 16 residues. Germline CDR1 and CDR2: KGHDR and SFDVKD.

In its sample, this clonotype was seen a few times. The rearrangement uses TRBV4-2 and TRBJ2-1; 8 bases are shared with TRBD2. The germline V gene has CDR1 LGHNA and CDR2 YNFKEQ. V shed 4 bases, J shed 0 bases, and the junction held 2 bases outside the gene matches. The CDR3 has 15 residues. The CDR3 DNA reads TGTGCCAGCAGCCGTAGCGGGACCTCCTACAATGAGCAGTTCTTC. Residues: CASSRSGTSYNEQFF.

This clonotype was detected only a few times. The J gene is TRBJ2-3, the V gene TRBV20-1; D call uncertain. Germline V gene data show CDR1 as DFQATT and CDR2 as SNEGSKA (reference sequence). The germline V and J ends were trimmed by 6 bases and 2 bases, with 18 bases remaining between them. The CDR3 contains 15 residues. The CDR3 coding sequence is TGCAGTGCGGGGAACCTAGGTTCTTACACAGATACGCAGTATTTT. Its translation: CSAGNLGSYTDTQYF.

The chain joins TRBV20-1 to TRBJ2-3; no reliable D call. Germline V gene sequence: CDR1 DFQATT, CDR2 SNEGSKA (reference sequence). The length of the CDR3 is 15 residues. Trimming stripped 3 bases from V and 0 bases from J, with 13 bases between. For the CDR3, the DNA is TGCAGTGCTAGTCTTTGGGGTTCTAGCACAGATACGCAGTATTTT. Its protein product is CSASLWGSSTDTQYF.

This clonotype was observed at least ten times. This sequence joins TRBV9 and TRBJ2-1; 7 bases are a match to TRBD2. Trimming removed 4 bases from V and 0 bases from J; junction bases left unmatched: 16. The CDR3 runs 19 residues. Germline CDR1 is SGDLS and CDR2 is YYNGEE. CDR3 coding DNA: TGTGCCAGCAGCAACACTTTGACTAGCTCTGCGAGCTCCTACAATGAGCAGTTCTTC. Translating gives CASSNTLTSSASSYNEQFF.

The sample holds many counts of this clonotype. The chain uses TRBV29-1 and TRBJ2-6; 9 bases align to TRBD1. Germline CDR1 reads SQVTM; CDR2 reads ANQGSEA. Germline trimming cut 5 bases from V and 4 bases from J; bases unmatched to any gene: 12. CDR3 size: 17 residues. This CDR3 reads CSVFLDRGESGANVLTF. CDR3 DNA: TGCAGCGTTTTCCTAGACAGGGGGGAATCCGGGGCCAACGTCCTGACTTTC. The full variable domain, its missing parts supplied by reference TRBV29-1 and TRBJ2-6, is SAVISQKPSRDICQRGTSLTIQCQVDSQVTMMFWYRQQPGQSLTLIATANQGSEATYESGFVIDKFPISRPNLTFSTLTVSNMSPEDSSIYLCSVFLDRGESGANVLTFGAGSRLTVL.

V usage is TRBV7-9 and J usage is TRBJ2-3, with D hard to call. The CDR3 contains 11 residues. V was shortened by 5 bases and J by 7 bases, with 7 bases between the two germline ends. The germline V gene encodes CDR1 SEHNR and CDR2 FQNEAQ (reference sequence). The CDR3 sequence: CASSPPNTQYF. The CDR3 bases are TGTGCCAGCAGCCCCCCAAATACGCAGTATTTT.